There are a few counts of the clone carrying this T cell receptor (beta chain). The sample belongs to a study of molecular identifiers for immune sequencing clone quantification. V shed 4 bases and J shed 4 bases, with 11 bases lying between them. Per the germline V gene, CDR1 is MNHNS and CDR2 is SASEGT. The CDR3 contains 13 residues. Via MiXCR, TCRdb re-called the PCR reads, giving one row per CDR3 protein. Of 490,000 or so distinct CDR3 sequences in the sample, roughly a fifth were seen once. Material: naive CD8+ T cells from blood, with Jurkat cell RNA spiked in. The subset: FACS-sorted CD8+CD4-CCR7+CD45RA+ naive T cells. This TCR was recovered from a human donor in good health. Some libraries in this study had Jurkat cell RNA spiked in. The chain combines TRBV6-1 with TRBJ2-7; D not certain. CDR3 loop: CASSVYGKYEQYF. The DNA for the CDR3 is TGTGCCAGCAGTGTATACGGAAAGTACGAGCAGTACTTC.